This paragraph covers one T cell receptor (beta chain) sequence. Antigen unknown. The entry originates in a study of cytomegalovirus exposure and HLA in healthy donors. On the study more broadly: Genetic ancestry analysis placed approximately 78% of the approximately 390 donors that were genotyped in the Caucasian-associated cluster.

Points from the study as a whole: TCR beta chains numbering some 160 were designated cytomegalovirus-associated. Later on, a genetic analysis was performed. It linked a missense variant in DCLRE1C with V- and J-gene trimming of TCR beta. An ancestry cluster, one associated with Asian ancestry, reportedly showed fewer N-insertions than the approximately 700-donor mean in a later analysis.

Primers: 60 Vbeta forward and 13 Jbeta reverse. The repertoire was sequenced with immunoSEQ multiplex PCR; TCRdb's copy has only in-frame clones and lacks some. The sample holds roughly 160,000 clones; roughly 80% are singletons and the top ten take roughly 8%. In germline, CDR1 is LGHNA, CDR2 YSLEER. V shed 0 bases, J shed 4 bases, and the junction held 10 bases outside the gene matches. This CDR3 region has 17 residues. The sequence was collected from a woman aged 40 to 55 in good health and CMV-seropositive. The chain has TRBV4-3 and TRBJ2-7; 9 nucleotides match TRBD2. The sample was PBMCs. The CDR3 sequence is CASSQEIISGRQYEQYF. DNA for the CDR3: TGCGCCAGCAGCCAAGAGATTATAAGCGGGAGGCAGTACGAGCAGTACTTC.